Each of the 26 T cell receptor beta chains below was sequenced from the same sample in a study of cytomegalovirus exposure and HLA in healthy donors. The PCR contained 60 Vbeta and 13 Jbeta primers. Only in-frame clones appear in the TCRdb table, and some are missing; sequencing was by immunoSEQ multiplex PCR. Here the sample spans approximately 150,000 clones, more than 75% being singletons. The material sequenced was PBMCs. The receptors shown here come from a woman aged 40 to 55 in good health and CMV-seronegative.

This chain connects TRBV4-3 to TRBJ2-1, with TRBD2 matching 7 bases. Trimming removed 0 bases from V and 5 bases from J; junction bases left unmatched: 4. The CDR3 sequence is 15 residues long. Germline V CDR1 and CDR2: LGHNA, YSLEER. CDR3 sequence: CASSQDSGSDNEQFF. CDR3 sequence (DNA): TGCGCCAGCAGCCAAGATAGCGGGTCAGACAATGAGCAGTTCTTC.

This rearrangement joins TRBV7-9 to TRBJ2-5; D is perhaps TRBD2 (5 bases). This CDR3 region has 13 residues. The V end was cut by 2 bases, the J end by 3 bases, with 7 bases between. Looked up from germline, CDR1 is SEHNR and CDR2 is FQNEAQ (reference sequence). As DNA, the CDR3 is TGTGCCAGCAGCTTATCAGCGGAAGAGACCCAGTACTTC. Amino acid sequence: CASSLSAEETQYF.

The rearrangement uses TRBV5-1 and TRBJ1-2; 9 nucleotides agree with TRBD1. CDR3 size: 15 residues. V lost 4 bases, J lost 4 bases, and 8 bases stayed unmatched. The V gene's germline CDR1 is SGHRS and CDR2 YFSETQ. This CDR3 is CASSPRQGVSYGYTF. The DNA of the CDR3 is TGCGCCAGCAGCCCACGACAGGGGGTGAGCTATGGCTACACCTTC.

The CDR3 bases are TGTGCCAGCACTTTGTGGGGGCGCAGCTCCTACAATGAGCAGTTCTTC. It translates to CASTLWGRSSYNEQFF. The V and J genes are TRBV28 and TRBJ2-1; maybe TRBD1 (6 bases). Germline-derived CDR1 and CDR2 are MDHEN and SYDVKM. V gave up 7 bases and J gave up 0 bases, with 16 bases separating them. This CDR3 has 16 residues. The full variable domain, rest sourced from reference TRBV28 and TRBJ2-1, is DVKVTQSSRYLVKRTGEKVFLECVQDMDHENMFWYRQDPGLGLRLIYFSYDVKMKEKGDIPEGYSVSREKKERFSLILESASTNQTSMYLCASTLWGRSSYNEQFFGPGTRLTVL.

The rearrangement uses TRBV2 and TRBJ1-5; unclear D gene. Germline CDR1 reads SNHLY; CDR2 reads FYNNEI. The CDR3 sequence is 13 residues long. The germline V and J ends were trimmed by 3 bases and 3 bases, with 6 bases remaining between them. This CDR3 is CASSDANNQPQHF. The DNA of the CDR3 is TGTGCCAGCAGTGACGCTAACAATCAGCCCCAGCATTTT. Based on the CDR3 plus reference TRBV2 and TRBJ1-5, the full variable domain is EPEVTQTPSHQVTQMGQEVILRCVPISNHLYFYWYRQILGQKVEFLVSFYNNEISEKSEIFDDQFSVERPDGSNFTLKIRSTKLEDSAMYFCASSDANNQPQHFGDGTRLSIL.

The chain has TRBV7-2 and TRBJ2-7, with D hard to call. The CDR3 consists of 11 residues. With 5 bases removed from V and 3 bases from J, the gap between germline ends came to 5 bases. Germline CDR1 SGHTA, CDR2 FQGNSA. The CDR3: CASSPGYEQYF. DNA of the CDR3: TGTGCCAGCAGCCCGGGCTACGAGCAGTACTTC.

This clone was recorded once. The V and J genes are TRBV28 and TRBJ2-3; tentatively, D is TRBD1 (6 bases). This CDR3 region has 12 residues. The V gene lost 7 bases and the J gene lost 8 bases, with 13 bases spanning the gap. In germline, CDR1 is MDHEN, CDR2 SYDVKM. CDR3 DNA sequence: TGTGCCAGCAAGGGACAAATGGTTACGCAGTATTTT. It is translated as CASKGQMVTQYF. Complete variable domain (other parts from reference TRBV28 and TRBJ2-3): DVKVTQSSRYLVKRTGEKVFLECVQDMDHENMFWYRQDPGLGLRLIYFSYDVKMKEKGDIPEGYSVSREKKERFSLILESASTNQTSMYLCASKGQMVTQYFGPGTRLTVL.

V and J are TRBV7-2 and TRBJ2-1; 9 positions agree with TRBD1. CDR1 is SGHTA, CDR2 FQGNSA, per germline. The V segment lost 7 bases and the J segment 4 bases; nucleotides outside the gene matches: 14. CDR3 length: 17 amino acids. The CDR3 nucleotides are TGTGCCAGCACAAAGGGACAGGGTTGGTATCAGTACAATGAGCAGTTCTTC. Its protein is CASTKGQGWYQYNEQFF.

The chain carries TRBV7-3 and TRBJ2-1; possibly TRBD2 for D (6 bases). The V end was cut by 5 bases, the J end by 7 bases, with 15 bases between. Germline V lookup: CDR1 SGHTA, CDR2 FQGTGA. This CDR3 contains 14 residues. CDR3 loop: CASSLSNGGNEQFF. The CDR3 nucleotides are TGTGCCAGCAGCCTTTCCAACGGGGGTAATGAGCAGTTCTTC.

This sequence joins TRBV2 and TRBJ2-7; 7 bases are shared with TRBD1. This CDR3 contains 13 residues. The ends lost 8 bases at V and 2 bases at J; junction bases unmatched: 6. CDR1 SNHLY and CDR2 FYNNEI come from the germline V gene. The chain's CDR3 is CASLEDRAYEQYF. CDR3 sequence (DNA): TGTGCCAGCCTGGAAGACAGGGCCTACGAGCAGTACTTC. The complete variable domain, with remaining parts taken from reference TRBV2 and TRBJ2-7, reads EPEVTQTPSHQVTQMGQEVILRCVPISNHLYFYWYRQILGQKVEFLVSFYNNEISEKSEIFDDQFSVERPDGSNFTLKIRSTKLEDSAMYFCASLEDRAYEQYFGPGTRLTVT.

V gene TRBV28 combines with J gene TRBJ1-1; TRBD1 matches at 8 bases. The CDR3 contains 15 residues. V gave up 2 bases and J gave up 4 bases; unmatched junction bases: 6. Germline V gene sequence: CDR1 MDHEN, CDR2 SYDVKM. CDR3 region: CASSLPPGQGTEAFF. For the CDR3, the DNA is TGTGCCAGCAGTTTACCCCCCGGACAGGGCACTGAAGCTTTCTTT.

The sample holds a few counts of this clone. The chain joins TRBV21-1 to TRBJ1-3; the table assigns TRBD1, which was not confirmed against the DNA. TRBV21-1 is labeled a pseudogene. There are 17 residues in the CDR3. CDR3 nucleotides: TGTGCCAGCAGCAAAAAACCGGGACAGGACATTGGAAACACCATATATTTT. It encodes CASSKKPGQDIGNTIYF.

The genes are TRBV4-3 and TRBJ2-7, with D unclear. The germline CDR1 and CDR2 sequences are LGHNA and YSLEER. The germline V and J ends were trimmed by 1 base and 3 bases, with 13 bases remaining between them. The CDR3 loop spans 15 amino acids. For the CDR3, the DNA is TGCGCCAGCAGCCAAGTTGGGCATGAACGCTACGAGCAGTACTTC. Translating it yields CASSQVGHERYEQYF.

This chain joins TRBV7-3 and TRBJ2-7; the match to TRBD2 covers 11 bases. This CDR3 contains 14 residues. The V and J ends lost 5 bases and 8 bases, in that order; junction bases with no gene match: 8. Germline CDR1 reads SGHTA; CDR2 reads FQGTGA. CDR3 in amino acids: CASSRAVAGGKQYF. The CDR3 coding sequence is TGTGCCAGCAGCCGAGCGGTAGCGGGGGGGAAGCAGTACTTC.

Remarks on this clone: One end of the junction fails to match germline, which may point to a read error. The V gene is TRBV10-3, the J gene TRBJ2-6, with TRBD1 matching 7 bases. CDR1 and CDR2 (germline): ENHRY, SYGVKD. The CDR3 has 15 residues. The CDR3 sequence is CAISATGVGANGLTF. The DNA of the CDR3 is TGTGCCATCAGTGCCACAGGGGTTGGGGCCAACGGCCTGACTTTC.

The V gene is TRBV4-2, the J gene TRBJ2-6; no reliable D call. The ends were cut back, 1 base at V and 1 base at J, with 5 bases in the middle. Germline V CDR1 and CDR2: LGHNA, YNFKEQ. The CDR3 spans 15 residues. The CDR3 reads CASSQGASGANVLTF. The CDR3 DNA reads TGTGCCAGCAGCCAAGGCGCGTCTGGGGCCAACGTCCTGACTTTC.

The chain has TRBV4-2 and TRBJ2-4, with TRBD2 identical over 16 bases. This CDR3 has 17 amino acids. Looked up from germline, CDR1 is LGHNA and CDR2 is YNFKEQ. The trim removed 4 bases at V and 7 bases at J, leaving 7 bases unmatched. In DNA, the CDR3 is TGTGCCAGCAGCCCGGGACTAGCGGGAGGGCAGTCCAACATTCAGTACTTC. Translation gives CASSPGLAGGQSNIQYF.

This chain links TRBV28 with TRBJ2-5; possibly TRBD2 for D (6 bases). V lost 11 bases, J lost 5 bases, and 15 bases lay in between. Germline V gives CDR1 MDHEN, CDR2 SYDVKM. The CDR3 spans 12 residues. CDR3 sequence (DNA): TGTGCCGCAGCGGAGGGCCGGGAGACCCAGTACTTC. Its protein product is CAAAEGRETQYF.

V and J are TRBV20-1 and TRBJ1-2; unclear D gene. The length of the CDR3 is 11 residues. V was cut by 5 bases and J by 8 bases, with 12 bases left in between. Germline V gene sequence: CDR1 DFQATT, CDR2 SNEGSKA (reference sequence). The CDR3 loop reads CSARPEAGYTF. CDR3 DNA: TGCAGTGCTCGACCCGAGGCGGGCTACACCTTC.

The rearrangement links TRBV7-9 to TRBJ2-7, with 7 bases lining up with TRBD2. Germline CDR1 and CDR2: SEHNR and FQNEAQ (reference sequence). The CDR3 length is 18 residues. V trimming: 0 bases; J trimming: 4 bases; junction bases outside the gene matches: 15. The CDR3 here is CASSLAGPSSGAQYEQYF. DNA for the CDR3: TGTGCCAGCAGCTTAGCAGGCCCTTCGAGCGGGGCTCAGTACGAGCAGTACTTC.

The chain's CDR3 is CASSQEAGQPFYEQYF. Written as DNA, the CDR3 is TGCGCCAGCAGCCAAGAGGCGGGACAGCCTTTCTACGAGCAGTACTTC. The chain joins TRBV4-3 to TRBJ2-7; tentatively, D is TRBD1 (7 bases). Germline-derived CDR1 and CDR2 are LGHNA and YSLEER. Between the trimmed V and J ends, which lost 0 bases and 3 bases, there was a span of 15 bases. CDR3 length equals 16 residues.

This chain uses TRBV6-5 with TRBJ1-1; no definite D call. Trimming left V 2 bases short and J 11 bases short, with 12 bases between. The CDR3 contains 12 residues. Germline V gives CDR1 MNHEY, CDR2 SVGAGI. CDR3 sequence (DNA): TGTGCCAGCAGTTACCATCCCTCGGAGGCTTTCTTT. Protein: CASSYHPSEAFF.

The chain employs TRBV28 and TRBJ1-5, with 9 nucleotides matching TRBD1. The germline V gene encodes CDR1 MDHEN and CDR2 SYDVKM. The J segment lost 5 bases and the V segment lost 7 bases, leaving 9 bases of the junction unmatched. The CDR3 loop spans 15 amino acids. This chain's CDR3 is CASTIGGTGYQPQHF. CDR3 DNA sequence: TGTGCCAGCACCATCGGGGGGACAGGGTATCAGCCCCAGCATTTT.

V usage is TRBV28 and J usage is TRBJ2-2, with D hard to call. Deletions cut 3 bases from V and 5 bases from J, with 7 bases between. The CDR3 spans 13 residues. The V gene's germline CDR1 is MDHEN and CDR2 SYDVKM. In nucleotides, the CDR3 is TGTGCCAGCAGTTTGGGCATTACCGGGGAGCTGTTTTTT. Its protein product is CASSLGITGELFF.

This clone showed up just a few times. V usage is TRBV6-5 and J usage is TRBJ1-1; D uncertain. Germline V gene data show CDR1 as MNHEY and CDR2 as SVGAGI. The CDR3 runs 13 residues. Trimming stripped 2 bases from V and 3 bases from J, with 7 bases between. As DNA, the CDR3 is TGTGCCAGCAGTTACGCAGTACACACTGAAGCTTTCTTT. This encodes CASSYAVHTEAFF.

Only one count was recorded for this clone. The chain joins TRBV11-3 to TRBJ1-1, with D possibly being TRBD1 (6 bases). The CDR3 is 18 residues long. The germline V gene has CDR1 SGHNT and CDR2 YENEEA. The V gene lost 1 base and the J gene lost 1 base, with 19 bases spanning the gap. DNA for the CDR3: TGTGCCAGCAGCTTAGGGACGGTTTGGGGGCCTCCGAACACTGAAGCTTTCTTT. Protein product: CASSLGTVWGPPNTEAFF.